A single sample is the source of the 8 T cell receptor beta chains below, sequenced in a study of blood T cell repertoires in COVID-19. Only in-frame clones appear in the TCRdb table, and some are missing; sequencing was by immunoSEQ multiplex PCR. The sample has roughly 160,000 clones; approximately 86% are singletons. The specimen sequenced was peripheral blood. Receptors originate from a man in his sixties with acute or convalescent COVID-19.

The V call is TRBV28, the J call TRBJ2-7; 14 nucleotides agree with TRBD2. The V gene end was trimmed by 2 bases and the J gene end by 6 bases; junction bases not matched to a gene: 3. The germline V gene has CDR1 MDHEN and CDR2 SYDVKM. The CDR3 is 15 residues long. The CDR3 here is CASSLGTSGRTEQYF. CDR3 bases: TGTGCCAGCAGTTTAGGGACTAGCGGGAGAACCGAGCAGTACTTC.

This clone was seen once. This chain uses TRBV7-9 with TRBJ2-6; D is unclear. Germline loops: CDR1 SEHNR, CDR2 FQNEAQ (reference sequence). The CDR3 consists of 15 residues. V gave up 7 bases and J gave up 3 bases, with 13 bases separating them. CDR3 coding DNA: TGTGCCAGCACCTCGGAGTCGGGTGGGGCCAACGTCCTGACTTTC. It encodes CASTSESGGANVLTF.

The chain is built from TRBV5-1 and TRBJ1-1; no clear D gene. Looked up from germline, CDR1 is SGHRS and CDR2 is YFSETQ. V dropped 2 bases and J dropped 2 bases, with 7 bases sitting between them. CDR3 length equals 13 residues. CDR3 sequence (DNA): TGCGCCAGCAGCTTAGGAGGAAACACTGAAGCTTTCTTT. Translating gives CASSLGGNTEAFF.

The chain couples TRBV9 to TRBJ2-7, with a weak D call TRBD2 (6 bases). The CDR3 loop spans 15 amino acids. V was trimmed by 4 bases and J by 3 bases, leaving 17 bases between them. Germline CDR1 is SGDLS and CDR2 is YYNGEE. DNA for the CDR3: TGTGCCAGCAGCCCTCAAAGAGCGGGCCTCTACGAGCAGTACTTC. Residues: CASSPQRAGLYEQYF.

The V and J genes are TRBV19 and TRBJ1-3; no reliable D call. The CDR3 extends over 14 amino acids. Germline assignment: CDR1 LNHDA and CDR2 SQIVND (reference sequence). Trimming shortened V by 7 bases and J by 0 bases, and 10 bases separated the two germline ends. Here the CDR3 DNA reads TGTGCCAGTAACCTTGGCCGCTCTGGAAACACCATATATTTT. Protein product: CASNLGRSGNTIYF.

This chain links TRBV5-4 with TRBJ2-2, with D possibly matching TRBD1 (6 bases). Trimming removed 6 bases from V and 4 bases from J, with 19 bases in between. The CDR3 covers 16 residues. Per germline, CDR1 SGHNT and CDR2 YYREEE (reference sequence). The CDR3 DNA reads TGTGCCAGCACCCCTAAGAACAGGGCGACCACCGGGGAGCTGTTTTTT. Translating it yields CASTPKNRATTGELFF.

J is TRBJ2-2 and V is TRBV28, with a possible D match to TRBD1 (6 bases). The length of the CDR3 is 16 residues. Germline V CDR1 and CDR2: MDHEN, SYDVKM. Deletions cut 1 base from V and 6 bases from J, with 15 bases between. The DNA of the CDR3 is TGTGCCAGCAGTTTATTCGGGACATACCTCCCCGGGGAGCTGTTTTTT. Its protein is CASSLFGTYLPGELFF.

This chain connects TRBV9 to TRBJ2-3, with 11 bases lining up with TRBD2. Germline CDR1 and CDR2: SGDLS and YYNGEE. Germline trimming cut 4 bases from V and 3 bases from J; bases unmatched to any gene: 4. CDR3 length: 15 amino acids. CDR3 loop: CASSKLAGETDTQYF. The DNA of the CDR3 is TGTGCCAGCAGCAAACTAGCGGGAGAGACAGATACGCAGTATTTT.